This note documents a single TCR beta chain sequence. Its antigen is undetermined. Here immunoSEQ multiplex PCR was the method, and the copy in TCRdb shows in-frame clones only, minus some. The sample records approximately 110,000 clones, 85% to 95% being singletons. The sample comes from a study of OX40 agonist ivuxolimab in advanced cancers. Study-level background: The study treated patients with ivuxolimab, an agonistic anti-OX40 (CD134) antibody. Patients with hepatocellular carcinoma, melanoma, renal cell or head and neck cancer made up the dose-escalation patients. Broader study findings: On average, CD8+ T cells had more expanded clones than CD4+.

The V and J ends lost 3 bases and 5 bases, in that order; junction bases with no gene match: 4. The CDR3 has 15 residues. In germline, CDR1 is SGHVS, CDR2 FNYEAQ. The sequences come from CD4+ or CD8+ T cells sorted from blood, collected in a trial of the OX40 agonist ivuxolimab. This receptor was taken from an adult with an advanced solid tumor such as melanoma, head and neck, liver or kidney cancer. The chain joins TRBV7-6 to TRBJ1-1; 12 nucleotides agree with TRBD1. The CDR3 DNA reads as TGTGCCAGCAGCTTGGGACAGGGGGCGGGTACTGAAGCTTTCTTT. Protein: CASSLGQGAGTEAFF.